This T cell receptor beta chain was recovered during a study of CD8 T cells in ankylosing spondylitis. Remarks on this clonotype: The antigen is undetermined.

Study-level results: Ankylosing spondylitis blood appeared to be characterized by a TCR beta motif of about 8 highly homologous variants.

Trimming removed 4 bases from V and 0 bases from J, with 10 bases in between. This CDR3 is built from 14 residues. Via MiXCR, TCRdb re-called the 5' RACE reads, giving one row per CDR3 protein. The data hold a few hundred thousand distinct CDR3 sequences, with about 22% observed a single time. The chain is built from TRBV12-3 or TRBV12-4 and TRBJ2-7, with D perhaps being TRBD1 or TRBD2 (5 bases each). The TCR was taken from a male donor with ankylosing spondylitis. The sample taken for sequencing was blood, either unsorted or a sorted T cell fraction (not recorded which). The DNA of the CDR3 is TGTGCCAGCAGTTCTGGGGGTCACTCCTACGAGCAGTACTTC. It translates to CASSSGGHSYEQYF.